These 4 T cell receptor beta chains were all obtained from the same sample, sequenced in a study of blood T cell repertoires in COVID-19. TCRdb keeps only in-frame clones here, not all; method: immunoSEQ multiplex PCR. The sample has approximately 120,000 clones; 75% to 90% are singletons. Sequencing input: peripheral blood. Receptor source: a human donor with acute or convalescent COVID-19. The donor label of this sample is uncertain.

The genes are TRBV11-3 and TRBJ2-7; 9 nucleotides align to TRBD1. The germline CDR1 and CDR2 sequences are SGHNT and YENEEA. The CDR3 is 15 amino acids. The junction had 8 bases not matched to a gene; V was cut back by 5 bases and J by 3 bases. CDR3 sequence (DNA): TGTGCCAGCAGCCCCGGGACAGGGAATGGCTACGAGCAGTACTTC. Amino acids: CASSPGTGNGYEQYF.

This clone was counted a few times. The rearrangement links TRBV5-6 to TRBJ2-2, with TRBD1 matching 9 bases. The CDR3 sequence is 15 residues long. The trim removed 0 bases at V and 7 bases at J, leaving 4 bases unmatched. Germline assignment: CDR1 SGHDT and CDR2 YYEEEE. The CDR3 coding sequence is TGTGCCAGCAGCTTGGTGGGACAGGGAGTCGGGGAGCTGTTTTTT. This gives the protein CASSLVGQGVGELFF. Supplemented by reference TRBV5-6 and TRBJ2-2, the full variable domain reads DAGVTQSPTHLIKTRGQQVTLRCSPKSGHDTVSWYQQALGQGPQFIFQYYEEEERQRGNFPDRFSGHQFPNYSSELNVNALLLGDSALYLCASSLVGQGVGELFFGEGSRLTVL.

This clone was picked up one time. This chain connects TRBV5-6 to TRBJ1-2, with a possible D match to TRBD1 (5 bases). Germline V gives CDR1 SGHDT, CDR2 YYEEEE. This CDR3 has 12 residues. Trimming took 2 bases from V and 6 from J, leaving 8 bases between them. CDR3 protein: CASSFGGDGYTF. Written as DNA, the CDR3 is TGTGCCAGCAGCTTCGGAGGGGATGGCTACACCTTC.

The V gene is TRBV27, the J gene TRBJ2-2; D is undetermined. The germline CDR1 and CDR2 sequences are MNHEY and SMNVEV (reference sequence). This CDR3 is 13 amino acids long. The V end was cut by 5 bases, the J end by 7 bases, with 11 bases between. CDR3 protein: CASSPFYIGELFF. As DNA, the CDR3 is TGTGCCAGCAGTCCTTTTTATATCGGGGAGCTGTTTTTT.